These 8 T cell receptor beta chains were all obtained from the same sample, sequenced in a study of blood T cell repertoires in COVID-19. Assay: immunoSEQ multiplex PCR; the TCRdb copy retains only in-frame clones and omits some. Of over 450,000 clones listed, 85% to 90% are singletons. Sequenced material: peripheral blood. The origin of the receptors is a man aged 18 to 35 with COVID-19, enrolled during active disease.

CDR3 in amino acids: CASSPGQDGYTF. The CDR3 DNA sequence: TGTGCCAGCAGCCCCGGACAGGATGGCTACACCTTC. The chain is built from TRBV14 and TRBJ1-2, with 7 bases lining up with TRBD1. Germline V gene lookup returns CDR1 SGHDN and CDR2 FVKESK. CDR3 length equals 12 residues. The trim removed 4 bases at V and 6 bases at J, leaving 2 bases unmatched.

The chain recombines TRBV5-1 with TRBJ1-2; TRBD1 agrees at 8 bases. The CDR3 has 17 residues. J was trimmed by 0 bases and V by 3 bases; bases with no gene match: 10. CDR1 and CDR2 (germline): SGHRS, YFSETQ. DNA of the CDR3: TGCGCCAGCAGCTCGGGACAGGTCCAAGATTCTAACTATGGCTACACCTTC. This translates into CASSSGQVQDSNYGYTF.

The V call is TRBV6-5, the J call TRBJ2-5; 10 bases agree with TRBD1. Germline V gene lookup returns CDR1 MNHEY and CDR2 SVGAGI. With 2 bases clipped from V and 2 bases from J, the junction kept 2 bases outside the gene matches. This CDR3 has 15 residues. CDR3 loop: CASSYGDRGQETQYF. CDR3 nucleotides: TGTGCCAGCAGTTACGGGGACAGGGGACAAGAGACCCAGTACTTC.

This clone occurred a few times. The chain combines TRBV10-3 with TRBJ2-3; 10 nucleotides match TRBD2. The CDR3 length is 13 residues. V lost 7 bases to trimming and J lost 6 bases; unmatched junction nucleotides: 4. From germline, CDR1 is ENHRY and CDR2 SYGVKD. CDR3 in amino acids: CAITPSGSDTQYF. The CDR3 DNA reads TGTGCCATCACCCCTAGCGGGAGTGATACGCAGTATTTT.

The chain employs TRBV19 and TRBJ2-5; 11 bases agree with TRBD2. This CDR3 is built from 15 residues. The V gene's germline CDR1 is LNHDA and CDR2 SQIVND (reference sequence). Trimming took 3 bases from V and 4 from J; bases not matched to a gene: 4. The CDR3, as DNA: TGTGCCAGTAGTATGATTAGCGGGGGGGCAGAGACCCAGTACTTC. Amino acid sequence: CASSMISGGAETQYF.

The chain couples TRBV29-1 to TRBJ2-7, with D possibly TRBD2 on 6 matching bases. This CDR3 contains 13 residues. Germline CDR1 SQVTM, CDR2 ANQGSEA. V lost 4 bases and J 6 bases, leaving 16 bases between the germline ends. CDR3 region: CSVVVGGVGEQYF. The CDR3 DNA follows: TGCAGCGTTGTCGTGGGAGGCGTGGGCGAGCAGTACTTC.

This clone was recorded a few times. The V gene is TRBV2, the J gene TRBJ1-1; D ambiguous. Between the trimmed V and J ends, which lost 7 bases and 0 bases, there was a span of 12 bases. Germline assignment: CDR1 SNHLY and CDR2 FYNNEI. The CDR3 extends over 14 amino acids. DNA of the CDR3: TGTGCCAGCATTGCGAAAGCGATGAACACTGAAGCTTTCTTT. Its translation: CASIAKAMNTEAFF.

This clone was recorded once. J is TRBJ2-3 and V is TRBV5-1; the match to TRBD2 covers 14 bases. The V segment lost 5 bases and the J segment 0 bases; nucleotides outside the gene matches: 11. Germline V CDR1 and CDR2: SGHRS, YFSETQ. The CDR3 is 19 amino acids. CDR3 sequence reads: CASSRLAGGPLTSTDTQYF. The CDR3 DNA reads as TGCGCCAGCAGTAGACTAGCGGGGGGGCCATTGACTAGCACAGATACGCAGTATTTT.